This record concerns one T cell receptor beta chain sequence. Original processing notes: Nucleated cell number was recorded as an estimate derived from reference gene primer amplification. Produced via immunoSEQ multiplex PCR; TCRdb's table is partial and in-frame only. V and J calls and clone size are copied from that table; D and trimming were computed from the DNA. This sample has about 120,000 clones, with roughly four fifths found just once. Germline-derived CDR1 and CDR2 are KGHSH and LQKENI. The CDR3 is made up of 14 amino acids. The ends lost 3 bases at V and 4 bases at J; junction bases unmatched: 4. The sample belongs to a study of blood T cell repertoires in COVID-19. Study-level background: Acute and convalescent COVID-19 samples came from the United States, Italy and Spain. T cells, B-cell-depleted T cells, or PBMCs supplied cDNA or gDNA.

The clonotype originates from a man aged 65 to 85 with active or convalescent COVID-19. Sequenced material: peripheral blood. This sequence joins TRBV18 and TRBJ2-5; TRBD2 matches 8 bases. CDR3 sequence (DNA): TGTGCCAGCTCACCGTCCCGGGGGGGAGAGACCCAGTACTTC. This encodes CASSPSRGGETQYF.